The 23 T cell receptor beta chains reported below all come from one sample, sequenced in a study of T cell repertoires in cytomegalovirus infection. These receptors have no identified antigens. Via MiXCR, TCRdb re-called the reads, giving one row per CDR3 protein. The table lists approximately 1,000,000 distinct CDR3 sequences, roughly 30% of them singletons. The material sequenced was cultured CD8+ T cells from PBMCs, taken from culture after CMV antigen stimulation. These receptors came from a human donor in good health (CMV status not recorded). Some clones in this sample may be carry-over from other donors' samples.

This clonotype was observed a few times. This CDR3 reads CASSQGGTGNGYTF. CDR3 bases: TGCGCCAGCAGCCAAGGGGGGACGGGGAACGGCTACACCTTC. The chain uses TRBV4-3 and TRBJ1-2; D is perhaps TRBD1 (5 bases). Germline CDR1 reads LGHNA; CDR2 reads YSLEER. The CDR3 extends over 14 amino acids. With 1 base removed from V and 8 bases from J, the gap between germline ends came to 14 bases.

The genes are TRBV27 and TRBJ1-4, with 7 bases aligning to TRBD1. Germline V CDR1 and CDR2: MNHEY, SMNVEV (reference sequence). The V segment lost 3 bases and the J segment 7 bases; nucleotides outside the gene matches: 8. CDR3 length equals 15 residues. The CDR3 spells CASSFDRDGAEKLFF. As DNA, the CDR3 is TGTGCCAGCAGTTTTGACAGGGACGGGGCTGAAAAACTGTTTTTT.

This clonotype showed up just a few times. The rearrangement links TRBV12-3 or TRBV12-4 to TRBJ2-7, with a weak D call TRBD2 (5 bases). This CDR3 is 14 amino acids long. Between the trimmed V and J ends, which lost 6 bases and 3 bases, there was a span of 15 bases. This CDR3 is CASSSSGNYYEQYV. The CDR3, as DNA: TGTGCCAGCAGCTCCTCCGGGAATTACTACGAGCAGTACGTC.

This clonotype was counted a few times. The CDR3 region has the DNA TGTGCCATCAGTCGGCGGGGGGAATCCTCCTACAATGAGCAGTTCTTC. Residues: CAISRRGESSYNEQFF. This rearrangement joins TRBV10-3 to TRBJ2-1; 8 bases match TRBD2. Germline-derived CDR1 and CDR2 are ENHRY and SYGVKD. The CDR3 consists of 16 residues. Losses at the gene ends were 5 bases for V and 0 bases for J; bases not matched to a gene: 6.

This clonotype has only a few counts. The chain joins TRBV12-3 or TRBV12-4 to TRBJ1-1; D not certain. The CDR3 covers 15 residues. V was shortened by 3 bases and J by 0 bases, with 11 bases between the two germline ends. This chain's CDR3 is CASSFGEYMNTEAFF. Here the CDR3 DNA reads TGTGCCAGCAGTTTTGGGGAGTACATGAACACTGAAGCTTTCTTT.

This clonotype was recorded at least ten times. The rearrangement links TRBV4-2 to TRBJ2-1, with TRBD1 identical over 7 bases. Germline CDR1 reads LGHNA; CDR2 reads YNFKEQ. The CDR3 totals 13 residues. Unmatched junction bases numbered 4, after V lost 5 bases and J lost 6 bases. CDR3 loop: CASSGRDSNEQFF. The CDR3 DNA reads as TGTGCCAGCAGCGGTCGGGACAGCAATGAGCAGTTCTTC.

This chain links TRBV12-5 with TRBJ2-5; D remains ambiguous. Looked up from germline, CDR1 is LGHNT and CDR2 is FRNRAP. V was cut by 6 bases and J by 2 bases, with 13 bases left in between. The length of the CDR3 is 14 residues. CDR3 sequence: CASGPPLGQETQYF. In nucleotides, the CDR3 is TGTGCTAGTGGCCCCCCCCTGGGTCAAGAGACCCAGTACTTC.

In this sample, this clonotype turned up a few times. The genes are TRBV7-6 and TRBJ1-3; D possibly corresponds to TRBD1 (5 bases). This CDR3 is built from 16 residues. Germline-derived CDR1 and CDR2 are SGHVS and FNYEAQ. V dropped 5 bases and J dropped 0 bases, with 14 bases sitting between them. The CDR3 loop is CASSLPEGSSGNTIYF. The CDR3 bases are TGTGCCAGCAGCCTCCCGGAGGGGAGCTCTGGAAACACCATATATTTT.

The chain employs TRBV6-1 and TRBJ1-6; possibly TRBD1 for D (6 bases). This CDR3 comprises 15 residues. Trimming removed 5 bases from V and 13 bases from J, with 21 bases in between. CDR1 is MNHNS, CDR2 SASEGT, per germline. CDR3 coding DNA: TGTGCCAGCAGTCCCGGACAGTCCTCATTTGCGCCCCTCCACTTT. Protein sequence: CASSPGQSSFAPLHF.

This clonotype has just a few counts. The gene calls are TRBV5-4 and TRBJ2-3; D is uncertain. The CDR3 is 17 amino acids. Germline CDR1 is SGHNT and CDR2 is YYREEE (reference sequence). Trimming removed 2 bases at V and 4 bases at J, with 20 bases between. CDR3 residues: CASSFSWGFRAADTQYF. The DNA of the CDR3 is TGTGCCAGCAGCTTTTCTTGGGGATTTCGGGCGGCAGATACGCAGTATTTT.

The chain uses TRBV7-8 and TRBJ2-7; D is uncertain. CDR1 is SGHVS, CDR2 FQNEAQ, per germline. The CDR3 totals 14 residues. The V and J ends lost 5 bases and 7 bases respectively, with 18 bases between them. The chain's CDR3 is CASSLRFVLEEQYF. Written as DNA, the CDR3 is TGTGCCAGCAGCCTAAGATTCGTTCTGGAGGAGCAGTACTTC.

V and J are TRBV27 and TRBJ2-5; D possibly matches TRBD1 or TRBD2 (5 bases each). Deletions cut 0 bases from V and 9 bases from J, with 8 bases between. CDR1 MNHEY and CDR2 SMNVEV come from the germline V gene (reference sequence). The CDR3 consists of 12 residues. CDR3: CASSLSGRAQYF. The CDR3 DNA is TGTGCCAGCAGTTTATCGGGACGGGCCCAGTACTTC.

This clonotype has just a few counts. The V call is TRBV4-1, the J call TRBJ2-1, with D perhaps TRBD2 (6 bases). V shed 6 bases and J shed 12 bases, with 12 bases lying between them. The CDR3 contains 11 residues. Per germline, CDR1 MGHRA and CDR2 YSYEKL. CDR3 sequence reads: CASRYGGVQFF. The CDR3, as DNA: TGCGCCAGCAGATACGGGGGAGTGCAGTTCTTC.

The chain has TRBV2 and TRBJ2-7, with D possibly being TRBD1 (5 bases). This CDR3 has 14 residues. Germline CDR1 reads SNHLY; CDR2 reads FYNNEI. Trimming shortened V by 8 bases and J by 3 bases, and 17 bases separated the two germline ends. CDR3 in amino acids: CASCCLGPDYEQYF. The CDR3 coding sequence is TGTGCCAGCTGTTGCTTGGGGCCCGACTACGAGCAGTACTTC.

The CDR3 region has the DNA TGTGCCAGCAGCGGGGACGACAAGGCAGGGCTTAATCAGCCCCAGCATTTT. This sequence encodes CASSGDDKAGLNQPQHF. This rearrangement joins TRBV7-9 to TRBJ1-5, with D tentatively TRBD1 (5 bases). The V gene's germline CDR1 is SEHNR and CDR2 FQNEAQ (reference sequence). The CDR3 is made up of 17 amino acids. Trimming pared 5 bases from V and 4 bases from J, leaving 21 bases between.

To note about this clonotype: This clone may be a read error of a much larger clone one base away. The CDR3 end shows no conserved phenylalanine or tryptophan, and so a read error is likely. J is TRBJ1-5 and V is TRBV28, with 8 bases lining up with TRBD1. Germline CDR1 is MDHEN and CDR2 is SYDVKM. The ends lost 2 bases at V and 5 bases at J; junction bases unmatched: 2. The CDR3 is 14 amino acids. This chain's CDR3 is CASSLPGGHQPQHV. For the CDR3, the DNA is TGTGCCAGCAGTTTACCAGGGGGCCATCAGCCCCAGCATGTT.

V is TRBV10-3 and J is TRBJ2-1; unclear D gene. The V gene's germline CDR1 is ENHRY and CDR2 SYGVKD. The CDR3 is made up of 11 amino acids. V was pared by 0 bases and J by 9 bases, with 3 bases between. CDR3 nucleotide sequence: TGTGCCATCAGTGAGTCAGCTGAGCAGTTCTTC. This translates into CAISESAEQFF.

Many counts were recorded for this clonotype. The chain uses TRBV7-2 and TRBJ2-5; D may match TRBD1 or TRBD2 (5 bases each). Germline assignment: CDR1 SGHTA and CDR2 FQGNSA. Deletions cut 8 bases from V and 4 bases from J, with 26 bases between. The CDR3 is 17 residues long. This chain's CDR3 is CASQSELGGPRGETQYF. CDR3 sequence (DNA): TGTGCCAGCCAATCCGAACTCGGCGGCCCGAGGGGAGAGACCCAGTACTTC.

The chain recombines TRBV12-5 with TRBJ2-1, with 13 bases that match TRBD2. The ends lost 4 bases at V and 7 bases at J; junction bases unmatched: 4. The CDR3 loop spans 15 amino acids. CDR1 LGHNT and CDR2 FRNRAP come from the germline V gene. The CDR3 sequence: CASGSGLAGLNEQFF. CDR3 nucleotide sequence: TGTGCTAGTGGTTCGGGACTAGCGGGGTTGAATGAGCAGTTCTTC.

The genes are TRBV7-9 and TRBJ1-2; D may be TRBD1 (6 bases). Germline lookup yields CDR1 SEHNR and CDR2 FQNEAQ (reference sequence). This CDR3 is built from 12 residues. V dropped 3 bases and J dropped 7 bases, with 9 bases sitting between them. CDR3 in amino acids: CASSLGHGGYTF. The CDR3 coding sequence is TGTGCCAGCAGCTTGGGACACGGTGGCTACACCTTC.

The sample holds a few counts of this clonotype. The chain uses TRBV6-6 and TRBJ2-1; TRBD2 aligns across 8 bases. From germline, CDR1 is MNHNY and CDR2 SVGAGI (reference sequence). The CDR3 totals 14 residues. Trimming removed 4 bases from V and 9 bases from J; junction bases left unmatched: 8. As DNA, the CDR3 is TGTGCCAGCAGTTTCCGACAGGCGGGGGGTGAGCAGTTCTTC. This codes for CASSFRQAGGEQFF.

This clonotype appeared many times. This chain connects TRBV11-3 to TRBJ2-5, with 8 bases matching TRBD1. Trimming at V came to 3 bases and at J to 4 bases, leaving 4 bases not matched to a gene. CDR1 SGHNT and CDR2 YENEEA come from the germline V gene. The CDR3 spans 14 residues. The CDR3 spells CASSFRGPGETQYF. The CDR3 nucleotides read TGTGCCAGCAGCTTCAGGGGGCCTGGAGAGACCCAGTACTTC.

In its sample, this clonotype was seen a few times. The rearrangement links TRBV7-9 to TRBJ2-1; TRBD1 matches 8 bases. Germline CDR1 SEHNR, CDR2 FQNEAQ (reference sequence). Losses at the gene ends were 6 bases for V and 0 bases for J; bases not matched to a gene: 4. The CDR3 sequence is 15 residues long. In DNA, the CDR3 is TGTGCCAGCAGGCCAGGACAGGGCTCCTACAATGAGCAGTTCTTC. As protein: CASRPGQGSYNEQFF.